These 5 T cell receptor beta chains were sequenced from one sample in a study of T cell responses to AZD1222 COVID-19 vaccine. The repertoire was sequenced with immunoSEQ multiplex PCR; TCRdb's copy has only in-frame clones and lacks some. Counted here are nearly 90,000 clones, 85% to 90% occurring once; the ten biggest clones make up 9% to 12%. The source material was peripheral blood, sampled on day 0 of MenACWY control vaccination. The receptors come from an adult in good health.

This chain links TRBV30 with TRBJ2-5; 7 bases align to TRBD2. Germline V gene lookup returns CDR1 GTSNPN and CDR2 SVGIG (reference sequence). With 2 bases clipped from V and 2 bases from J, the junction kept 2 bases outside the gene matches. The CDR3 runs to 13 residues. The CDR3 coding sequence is TGTGCCTGGAGTTGGGGGGGTCAAGAGACCCAGTACTTC. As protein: CAWSWGGQETQYF.

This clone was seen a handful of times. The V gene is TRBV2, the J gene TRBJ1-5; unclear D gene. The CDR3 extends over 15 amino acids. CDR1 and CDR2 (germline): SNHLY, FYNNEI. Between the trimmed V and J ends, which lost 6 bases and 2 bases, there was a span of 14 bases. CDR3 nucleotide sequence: TGTGCCAGCAGGGGAACCCCGAGCGGCAATCAGCCCCAGCATTTT. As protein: CASRGTPSGNQPQHF.

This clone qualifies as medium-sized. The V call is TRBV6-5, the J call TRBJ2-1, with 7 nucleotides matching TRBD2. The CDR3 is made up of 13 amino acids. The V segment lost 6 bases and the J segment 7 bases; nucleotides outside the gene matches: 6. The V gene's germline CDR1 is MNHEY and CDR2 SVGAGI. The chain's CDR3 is CASRLGEGNEQFF. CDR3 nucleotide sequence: TGTGCCAGCAGGCTAGGGGAGGGGAATGAGCAGTTCTTC.

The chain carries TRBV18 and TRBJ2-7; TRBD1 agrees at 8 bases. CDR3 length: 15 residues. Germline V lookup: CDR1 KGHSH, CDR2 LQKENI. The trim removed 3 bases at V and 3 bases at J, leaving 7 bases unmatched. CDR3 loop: CASSPPGGLNYEQYF. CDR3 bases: TGTGCCAGCTCACCTCCAGGGGGCTTAAACTACGAGCAGTACTTC.

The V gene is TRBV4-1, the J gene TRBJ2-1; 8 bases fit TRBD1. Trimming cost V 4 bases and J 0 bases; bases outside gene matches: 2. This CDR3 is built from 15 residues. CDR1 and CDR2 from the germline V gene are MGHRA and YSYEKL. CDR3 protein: CASSPTGGSYNEQFF. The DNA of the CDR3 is TGCGCCAGCAGCCCAACAGGGGGCTCCTACAATGAGCAGTTCTTC.